The clone carrying this TCR beta chain was picked up a small number of times. Its specificity is not known. This entry belongs to a study of identifying expanded T cells in peripheral blood. During the collection period, no donor immune events like infections were recorded. Profiling relied on immunoSEQ multiplex PCR, and the TCRdb table lists in-frame clones only, not all of them. This repertoire shows some 96,000 clones, 88% found once; its top ten account for 4.5% to 6.5%. Study conclusions and caveats: About 1.3 clones differed between technical replicates, versus around 15 and 18 over time. Clone count variance between two-week samples rose with total template count.

Sequencing was carried out using blood. The receptor comes from a person between 18 and 75 years old in good health.

CDR3 DNA: TGTGCCAGCAGCGTAGTGGGACTGGGGATGAACACTGAAGCTTTCTTT. The encoded protein is CASSVVGLGMNTEAFF. The chain combines TRBV9 with TRBJ1-1; the D gene is possibly TRBD1 (5 bases). Trimming cost V 0 bases and J 0 bases, with 12 bases left between them. There are 16 residues in the CDR3. Germline CDR1 reads SGDLS; CDR2 reads YYNGEE.